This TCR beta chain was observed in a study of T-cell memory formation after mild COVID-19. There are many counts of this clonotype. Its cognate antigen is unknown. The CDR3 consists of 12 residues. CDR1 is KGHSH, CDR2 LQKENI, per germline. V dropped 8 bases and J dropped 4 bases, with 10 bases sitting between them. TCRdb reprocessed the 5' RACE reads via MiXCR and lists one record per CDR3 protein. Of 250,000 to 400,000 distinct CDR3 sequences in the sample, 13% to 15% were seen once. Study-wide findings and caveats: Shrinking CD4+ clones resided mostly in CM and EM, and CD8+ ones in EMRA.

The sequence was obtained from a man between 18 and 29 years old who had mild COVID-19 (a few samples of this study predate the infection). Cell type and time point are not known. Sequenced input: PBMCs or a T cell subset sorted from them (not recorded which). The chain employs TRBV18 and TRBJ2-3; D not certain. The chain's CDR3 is CASSPTADTQYF. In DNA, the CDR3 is TGTGCCAGCAGTCCTACAGCAGATACGCAGTATTTT.